The 11 T cell receptor beta chains below were found in one sample sequenced in a study of regulatory T cells in long-lasting Graves disease. As to time point: persistent/refractory GD, antithyroid drugs over 5 years with positive TRAb. With RNA extracted from PBMCs as input, the TCR library was made. TCR beta libraries were built with iRepertoire HTBI primers and Arm-PCR of CDR3 regions. One entry per CDR3 protein results from TCRdb running MiXCR on the multiplex PCR reads. The top ten clones hold 40% to 55% of a sample with approximately 690,000 distinct CDR3 sequences, 30% of them seen once. The material sequenced was peripheral blood mononuclear cells (PBMCs), taken when the disease was refractory, from a patient treated with antithyroid drugs. These receptors all stem from a female donor with Graves disease.

This clonotype was seen a few times. J is TRBJ2-3 and V is TRBV6-5; 8 bases agree with TRBD2. V shed 3 bases and J 6 bases; nucleotides not matched to a gene: 5. This CDR3 is built from 14 residues. Germline loops: CDR1 MNHEY, CDR2 SVGAGI. For the CDR3, the DNA is TGTGCCAGCAGTTATTCAGCGGGAGCGGATACGCAGTATTTT. Its translation is CASSYSAGADTQYF.

The chain couples TRBV9 to TRBJ1-2; D unclear. This CDR3 contains 14 residues. Trimming took 4 bases from V and 10 from J, leaving 20 bases between them. The germline gives CDR1 SGDLS, CDR2 YYNGEE. The CDR3 DNA sequence: TGTGCCAGCAGCATAGTAGAGTCGTGGACTTCCTACACCTTC. The encoded protein is CASSIVESWTSYTF.

The V gene is TRBV6-2 or TRBV6-3, the J gene TRBJ1-4, with 8 bases fitting TRBD1. The J segment lost 7 bases and the V segment lost 8 bases, leaving 6 bases of the junction unmatched. The CDR3 is 13 amino acids. CDR1 is MNHEY, CDR2 SVGEGT, per germline. This CDR3 reads CASADRGVEKLFF. In nucleotides, the CDR3 is TGTGCCAGCGCTGACAGGGGCGTTGAAAAACTGTTTTTT.

Note on this clonotype: One end of the junction is discordant with germline, which a read error may explain. J is TRBJ1-1 and V is TRBV3-1; 10 bases align to TRBD1. Germline V CDR1 and CDR2: LGHDT, YNNKEL (reference sequence). The CDR3 spans 14 residues. CDR3 in DNA: TGTGCCAGCAGCAAGGGACAGGGGAACGCTGAAGCTTTCTTT. Translation gives CASSKGQGNAEAFF.

This clonotype was picked up a small number of times. This chain joins TRBV29-1 and TRBJ1-2; no firm D call. In germline, CDR1 is SQVTM, CDR2 ANQGSEA. V lost 4 bases, J lost 0 bases, and 12 bases lay in between. The CDR3 has 14 residues. CDR3 nucleotides: TGCAGCGTTGTCCCCCCGAGCCCTAACTATGGCTACACCTTC. This translates into CSVVPPSPNYGYTF.

This clonotype came up a few times. The chain employs TRBV12-3 or TRBV12-4 and TRBJ1-1; D gene unclear. The CDR3 loop spans 14 amino acids. With 6 bases removed from V and 1 base from J, the gap between germline ends came to 12 bases. The CDR3 sequence is CASRPGSWNTEAFF. DNA of the CDR3: TGTGCCAGCAGACCCGGGTCCTGGAACACTGAAGCTTTCTTT.

CDR3 sequence reads: CASSRPGHLNYGYTF. CDR3 bases: TGTGCCAGCAGTCGGCCGGGACACCTTAACTATGGCTACACCTTC. The chain recombines TRBV6-1 with TRBJ1-2; D possibly corresponds to TRBD1 (6 bases). The V and J ends lost 5 bases and 1 base respectively, with 14 bases between them. The germline V gene encodes CDR1 MNHNS and CDR2 SASEGT. The CDR3 extends over 15 amino acids.

Details on this clonotype: A much larger clone sits a single nucleotide away, making a read error possible. The V and J genes are TRBV2 and TRBJ2-4; tentative D call: TRBD1 (6 bases). CDR1 and CDR2 from the germline V gene are SNHLY and FYNNEI. This CDR3 has 16 amino acids. The CDR3 spells CASSRDNPGTKNTQYF. CDR3 bases: TGTGCCAGCAGTAGGGACAACCCGGGAACCAAAAACACTCAGTACTTC.

This clonotype was observed many times. As DNA, the CDR3 is TGTGCCAGCATAGGGAGATTCGGCACTGAAGCTTTCTTT. Amino acid sequence: CASIGRFGTEAFF. The rearrangement links TRBV12-3 or TRBV12-4 to TRBJ1-1; D unclear. V was shortened by 7 bases and J by 4 bases, with 13 bases between the two germline ends. The CDR3 is 13 amino acids.

The chain couples TRBV6-1 to TRBJ2-1; 12 bases map to TRBD2. The ends lost 6 bases at V and 6 bases at J; junction bases unmatched: 6. The length of the CDR3 is 15 residues. Germline values: CDR1 MNHNS, CDR2 SASEGT. This CDR3 is CASSQLAGGPNEQFF. The CDR3 DNA follows: TGTGCCAGCAGCCAACTAGCGGGAGGACCCAATGAGCAGTTCTTC.

This clonotype was counted only a few times. The rearrangement links TRBV6-2 or TRBV6-3 to TRBJ1-1; D unresolved. The germline V and J ends were trimmed by 6 bases and 1 base, with 12 bases remaining between them. Germline CDR1 and CDR2: MNHEY and SVGEGT. This CDR3 is built from 14 residues. As DNA, the CDR3 is TGTGCCAGCAGCCACGGACTGAAGAACACTGAAGCTTTCTTT. Amino acids: CASSHGLKNTEAFF.